These 24 T cell receptor beta chains share one sample of origin, sequenced in a study of shared clonotypes between healthy human individuals. Using immunoSEQ multiplex PCR, the repertoire was profiled, and TCRdb retains in-frame clones only, with some absent. The repertoire consists of about 2 million clones, with 85% to 95% occurring once and the leading ten covering under 0.15%. The sequencing sample was made of naive CD4+ T cells sorted from blood. The subset was: CD45RA+ positively selected. The source of these receptors is a man aged 18 to 30 in good health.

This clone was seen once. This chain uses TRBV2 with TRBJ1-1; D is uncertain. The CDR3 is 15 residues long. The V end was cut by 6 bases, the J end by 0 bases, with 14 bases between. Germline-derived CDR1 and CDR2 are SNHLY and FYNNEI. CDR3 in DNA: TGTGCCAGCAGGGCCGGAGGCAGTATGAACACTGAAGCTTTCTTT. Amino acid sequence: CASRAGGSMNTEAFF.

This clone was counted a few times. The sample has other DNA sequences that encode this CDR3 too. The rearrangement uses TRBV19 and TRBJ1-5, with D possibly TRBD1 on 6 matching bases. The CDR3 extends over 14 amino acids. Trimming cost V 3 bases and J 2 bases, with 8 bases left between them. Germline CDR1 is LNHDA and CDR2 is SQIVND (reference sequence). The CDR3 protein is CASSMAGGNQPQHF. The DNA for the CDR3 is TGTGCCAGTAGTATGGCAGGGGGCAATCAGCCCCAGCATTTT.

A note on this clone: Additional DNA sequences in this sample encode the identical CDR3. V and J are TRBV30 and TRBJ1-6; no definite D call. V dropped 0 bases and J dropped 0 bases, with 6 bases sitting between them. The CDR3 is 15 amino acids. Germline V gives CDR1 GTSNPN, CDR2 SVGIG (reference sequence). Here the CDR3 reads CAWSVLSSYNSPLHF. In nucleotides, the CDR3 is TGTGCCTGGAGTGTACTGAGCTCCTATAATTCACCCCTCCACTTT.

V usage is TRBV2 and J usage is TRBJ2-7; TRBD1 is a possible D gene (6 bases). CDR1 and CDR2 (germline): SNHLY, FYNNEI. Between the trimmed V and J ends, which lost 6 bases and 3 bases, there was a span of 21 bases. This CDR3 spans 16 amino acids. Here the CDR3 reads CASSSTTGSKNYEQYF. As DNA, the CDR3 is TGTGCCAGCAGCTCCACGACAGGAAGTAAGAACTACGAGCAGTACTTC.

This clone was seen only once. V gene TRBV5-1 combines with J gene TRBJ2-2, with 9 bases that match TRBD1. J was trimmed by 5 bases and V by 0 bases; bases with no gene match: 2. The CDR3 is made up of 15 amino acids. The germline V gene encodes CDR1 SGHRS and CDR2 YFSETQ. CDR3 nucleotide sequence: TGCGCCAGCAGCTTGGGTGGGACAGGGACCGGGGAGCTGTTTTTT. Protein sequence: CASSLGGTGTGELFF. The variable domain in full, completed from reference TRBV5-1 and TRBJ2-2, reads KAGVTQTPRYLIKTRGQQVTLSCSPISGHRSVSWYQQTPGQGLQFLFEYFSETQRNKGNFPGRFSGRQFSNSRSEMNVSTLELGDSALYLCASSLGGTGTGELFFGEGSRLTVL.

This clone was seen only once. The chain uses TRBV5-1 and TRBJ1-6; 7 bases match TRBD1. V dropped 3 bases and J dropped 3; count of bases not matched to a gene: 3. Germline CDR1 reads SGHRS; CDR2 reads YFSETQ. The CDR3 spans 15 residues. The CDR3 protein is CASSSGQDYNSPLHF. Here the CDR3 DNA reads TGCGCCAGCAGCTCAGGACAGGACTATAATTCACCCCTCCACTTT.

This clone appeared a single time. The chain joins TRBV7-2 to TRBJ2-7; D is unclear. CDR1 is SGHTA and CDR2 is FQGNSA in the germline V gene. Trimming shortened V by 2 bases and J by 0 bases, and 11 bases separated the two germline ends. The CDR3 runs 15 residues. CDR3 protein: CASSLSLMSSYEQYF. CDR3 bases: TGTGCCAGCAGCTTAAGTCTCATGAGCTCCTACGAGCAGTACTTC.

As DNA, the CDR3 is TGTGCCAGCAGCTTCTCCGGGAGTAACGAGCAGTACTTC. Protein: CASSFSGSNEQYF. The chain combines TRBV11-2 with TRBJ2-7; D might be TRBD2 (6 bases). The V end lost 3 bases, the J end lost 5 bases, and 11 bases lay between the germline ends. Germline-derived CDR1 and CDR2 are SGHAT and FQNNGV. The CDR3 loop spans 13 amino acids.

The rearrangement uses TRBV20-1 and TRBJ1-2, with 8 bases aligning to TRBD1. The CDR3 totals 11 residues. Germline CDR1 is DFQATT and CDR2 is SNEGSKA (reference sequence). This CDR3 is CTPGTGQGYTF. CDR3 nucleotides: TGCACACCCGGGACAGGTCAGGGCTACACCTTC.

The chain has TRBV18 and TRBJ1-5; D is undetermined. V lost 1 base to trimming and J lost 3 bases, with 19 bases between them. The CDR3 covers 18 residues. Germline V gene data show CDR1 as KGHSH and CDR2 as LQKENI. The CDR3 region is CASSPRSKLSVDNQPQHF. The CDR3 DNA reads as TGTGCCAGCTCACCACGTTCCAAGCTCTCTGTCGACAATCAGCCCCAGCATTTT.

This rearrangement joins TRBV7-3 to TRBJ2-1; TRBD2 matches 8 bases. V lost 2 bases and J lost 5; bases outside the gene matches: 5. The CDR3 sequence is 15 residues long. The germline V gene encodes CDR1 SGHTA and CDR2 FQGTGA. The CDR3 sequence is CASSLGTSGNNEQFF. The DNA of the CDR3 is TGTGCCAGCAGCTTAGGTACTAGCGGAAACAATGAGCAGTTCTTC.

This chain joins TRBV9 and TRBJ2-7, with D tentatively TRBD1 (5 bases). The V gene lost 3 bases and the J gene lost 2 bases, with 15 bases spanning the gap. The CDR3 loop spans 15 amino acids. Germline V CDR1 and CDR2: SGDLS, YYNGEE. The CDR3 here is CASSAEDTSPYEQYF. The DNA for the CDR3 is TGTGCCAGCAGCGCCGAGGACACAAGCCCCTACGAGCAGTACTTC.

The chain recombines TRBV10-2 with TRBJ2-5; D gene ambiguous. The germline V gene encodes CDR1 WSHSY and CDR2 SAAADI. This CDR3 contains 13 residues. The V gene lost 4 bases and the J gene lost 1 base, with 7 bases spanning the gap. Here the CDR3 DNA reads TGCGCCAGCAGTGCAGGACCCCAAGAGACCCAGTACTTC. Its translation is CASSAGPQETQYF.

This clone appeared once. At the DNA level, this CDR3 is encoded by other sequences in the same sample as well. The rearrangement uses TRBV7-2 and TRBJ1-1, with a possible D match to TRBD1 (6 bases). The germline V gene encodes CDR1 SGHTA and CDR2 FQGNSA. Trimming took off 1 base at V and 5 bases at J, with 8 bases between the two ends. The CDR3 length is 13 residues. CDR3 sequence reads: CASSLDRVTEAFF. The CDR3 DNA follows: TGTGCCAGCAGCTTAGACAGGGTAACTGAAGCTTTCTTT.

The chain recombines TRBV6-5 with TRBJ1-2; TRBD1 is a possible D gene (6 bases). CDR3 length: 15 amino acids. Per germline, CDR1 MNHEY and CDR2 SVGAGI. Trimming removed 0 bases from V and 7 bases from J, with 15 bases in between. Here the CDR3 DNA reads TGTGCCAGCAGTTACTCGGGACGGGGGGCCGGTGGCTACACCTTC. This gives the protein CASSYSGRGAGGYTF.

The chain employs TRBV6-5 and TRBJ1-5; D perhaps matches TRBD1 (5 bases). The CDR3 runs to 14 residues. Trimming cost V 6 bases and J 5 bases, with 14 bases left between them. Per germline, CDR1 MNHEY and CDR2 SVGAGI. CDR3 DNA: TGTGCCAGCAGCCCCGACAGAACTCATCAGCCCCAGCATTTT. Protein: CASSPDRTHQPQHF.

The chain links TRBV6-1 to TRBJ2-7; TRBD1 aligns across 8 bases. The V gene end was trimmed by 1 base and the J gene end by 7 bases; junction bases not matched to a gene: 3. Germline V gene data show CDR1 as MNHNS and CDR2 as SASEGT. The CDR3 covers 13 residues. The CDR3 nucleotides read TGTGCCAGCAGTGAAGACAGGGGGTTGGAGCAGTACTTC. Encoded protein: CASSEDRGLEQYF.

V and J are TRBV4-1 and TRBJ1-2; D might be TRBD1 (6 bases). V lost 7 bases and J lost 8, with 17 bases in between. The germline V gene encodes CDR1 MGHRA and CDR2 YSYEKL. This CDR3 region has 13 residues. Here the CDR3 DNA reads TGCGCCAGCAACGGACAGAGCGGCAAGGGCTACACCTTC. Translated, it gives CASNGQSGKGYTF.

CDR3 sequence (DNA): TGCGCCAGCAGCTTGGCCAGTGGGAACCCGAACACCGGGGAGCTGTTTTTT. Translation gives CASSLASGNPNTGELFF. The chain uses TRBV5-1 and TRBJ2-2, with D hard to call. CDR1 is SGHRS and CDR2 is YFSETQ in the germline V gene. V shed 0 bases and J shed 0 bases, with 12 bases lying between them. This CDR3 has 17 residues.

V usage is TRBV7-9 and J usage is TRBJ1-6; 7 positions agree with TRBD1. The CDR3 sequence is 14 residues long. With V trimmed by 5 bases and J by 8 bases, 6 bases remained unmatched. The germline V gene has CDR1 SEHNR and CDR2 FQNEAQ (reference sequence). CDR3 residues: CASSKGALDSPLHF. CDR3 nucleotide sequence: TGTGCCAGCAGCAAGGGGGCTCTCGATTCACCCCTCCACTTT.

The chain combines TRBV6-6 with TRBJ2-2; 7 bases map to TRBD2. V lost 5 bases to trimming and J lost 1 base; unmatched junction nucleotides: 7. Germline-derived CDR1 and CDR2 are MNHNY and SVGAGI (reference sequence). The CDR3 extends over 16 amino acids. In DNA, the CDR3 is TGTGCCAGCAGTCTCCCCCGCGGGGGGAACACCGGGGAGCTGTTTTTT. Protein sequence: CASSLPRGGNTGELFF.

V gene TRBV2 combines with J gene TRBJ1-6; 7 bases agree with TRBD1. Germline values: CDR1 SNHLY, CDR2 FYNNEI. The CDR3 runs to 13 residues. Germline trimming cut 8 bases from V and 7 bases from J; bases unmatched to any gene: 5. CDR3 in amino acids: CASDDRENSPLHF. As DNA, the CDR3 is TGTGCCAGCGACGACAGGGAAAATTCACCCCTCCACTTT.

In the case of this clone: Other DNA sequences from this sample encode an identical CDR3 as well. This sequence joins TRBV28 and TRBJ2-7, with TRBD2 matching 7 bases. Germline assignment: CDR1 MDHEN and CDR2 SYDVKM. Trimming removed 3 bases from V and 2 bases from J; junction bases left unmatched: 4. This CDR3 comprises 14 residues. The CDR3 DNA follows: TGTGCCAGCAGTTTGGGAGGGGCAGCCTACGAGCAGTACTTC. As protein: CASSLGGAAYEQYF.

The rearrangement links TRBV19 to TRBJ2-1; 8 nucleotides match TRBD2. Germline V gives CDR1 LNHDA, CDR2 SQIVND (reference sequence). The CDR3 totals 17 residues. The V segment lost 4 bases and the J segment 5 bases; nucleotides outside the gene matches: 13. In DNA, the CDR3 is TGTGCCAGTAGTACCGGGGAGGGGACTAGTACGCACAATGAGCAGTTCTTC. It specifies CASSTGEGTSTHNEQFF.